The clone carrying this TCR beta chain was counted a few times. CDR3 length: 13 amino acids. The junction had 2 bases not matched to a gene; V was cut back by 4 bases and J by 7 bases. Germline values: CDR1 LNHDA, CDR2 SQIVND (reference sequence). Per the original data handling: Amplification of reference gene primers was used by the study to estimate nucleated cell counts. Assay: immunoSEQ multiplex PCR; the TCRdb copy retains only in-frame clones and omits some. V and J calls and clone size are given by that table; D and trimming were obtained from the DNA. The sample has nearly 90,000 clones; around 72% are singletons. The data belong to a study of blood T cell repertoires in COVID-19. Study at large: The United States, Italy and Spain supplied acute and convalescent COVID-19 samples.

The sequenced sample consisted of peripheral blood. The V gene is TRBV19, the J gene TRBJ1-5, with 9 bases lining up with TRBD1. The sequence came from a woman aged 80 or older with acute or convalescent COVID-19. Written as DNA, the CDR3 is TGTGCCAGTAGTAGGGACAGGGACCAGCCCCAGCATTTT. Amino acids: CASSRDRDQPQHF.